These 30 T cell receptor beta chains were sequenced from one sample in a study of blood T cell repertoires in COVID-19. Sequencing was performed with immunoSEQ multiplex PCR; in TCRdb, only in-frame clones are kept and a portion is missing. The table lists about 140,000 clones, around nine tenths of them singletons. The sample comprised peripheral blood. The receptors stem from a middle-aged man with active or convalescent COVID-19.

The chain links TRBV12-3 or TRBV12-4 to TRBJ1-5; 9 bases are shared with TRBD1. CDR3 length: 12 residues. V lost 7 bases to trimming and J lost 11 bases; unmatched junction nucleotides: 6. The CDR3 DNA follows: TGTGCCAGCACCGGACAGGGGATGGCCCAGCATTTT. This encodes CASTGQGMAQHF.

The V call is TRBV5-4, the J call TRBJ2-2; 8 bases are shared with TRBD1. Germline CDR1 and CDR2: SGHNT and YYREEE (reference sequence). The CDR3 runs 15 residues. With 4 bases clipped from V and 4 bases from J, the junction kept 6 bases outside the gene matches. Here the CDR3 DNA reads TGTGCCAGCAGCCGACCTACAGGGGGCACCGGGGAGCTGTTTTTT. Residues: CASSRPTGGTGELFF.

This chain uses TRBV28 with TRBJ2-2; D not certain. V was clipped by 7 bases and J by 5 bases, with 17 bases between them. CDR1 MDHEN and CDR2 SYDVKM come from the germline V gene. The CDR3 contains 15 residues. The CDR3 spells CASTRRWARTGELFF. The CDR3 DNA is TGTGCCAGCACACGGCGATGGGCACGGACCGGGGAGCTGTTTTTT.

The chain links TRBV19 to TRBJ1-3; the D gene is possibly TRBD1 (5 bases). Trimming pared 4 bases from V and 0 bases from J, leaving 10 bases between. Germline-derived CDR1 and CDR2 are LNHDA and SQIVND (reference sequence). The CDR3 runs 15 residues. CDR3: CASSTRQNSGNTIYF. The CDR3 DNA sequence: TGTGCCAGTAGTACCCGACAGAACTCTGGAAACACCATATATTTT.

This clone was seen just once. The chain recombines TRBV11-2 with TRBJ2-7; 11 positions agree with TRBD2. Germline CDR1 and CDR2: SGHAT and FQNNGV. With 5 bases clipped from V and 7 bases from J, the junction kept 10 bases outside the gene matches. This CDR3 has 15 amino acids. In DNA form, the CDR3 reads TGTGCCAGCAGCCCGGTAGCGGGAGGGCCGCAAGAGCAGTACTTC. Translation gives CASSPVAGGPQEQYF. Combining the CDR3 with reference TRBV11-2 and TRBJ2-7 gives the whole variable domain EAGVAQSPRYKIIEKRQSVAFWCNPISGHATLYWYQQILGQGPKLLIQFQNNGVVDDSQLPKDRFSAERLKGVDSTLKIQPAKLEDSAVYLCASSPVAGGPQEQYFGPGTRLTVT.

The V gene is TRBV4-1, the J gene TRBJ2-3; 13 bases match TRBD2. Germline V gene lookup returns CDR1 MGHRA and CDR2 YSYEKL. The CDR3 spans 17 residues. The trim removed 2 bases at V and 6 bases at J, leaving 8 bases unmatched. The CDR3 sequence is CASSQPGTSGERDTQYF. The CDR3 nucleotides read TGCGCCAGCAGCCAACCCGGGACTAGCGGGGAGCGGGATACGCAGTATTTT.

The chain links TRBV6-5 to TRBJ2-7, with D perhaps TRBD1 (6 bases). This CDR3 has 13 residues. Germline CDR1 reads MNHEY; CDR2 reads SVGAGI. Deletions cut 2 bases from V and 7 bases from J, with 12 bases between. This chain's CDR3 is CASSYKTGLEQYF. The DNA for the CDR3 is TGTGCCAGCAGTTACAAAACAGGGTTAGAGCAGTACTTC.

This clone was detected many times. This rearrangement joins TRBV28 to TRBJ1-6; 7 nucleotides match TRBD1. The V and J ends lost 3 bases and 13 bases, in that order; junction bases with no gene match: 3. Germline-derived CDR1 and CDR2 are MDHEN and SYDVKM. The CDR3 spans 12 residues. The CDR3 is CASSLVDRPLHF. The CDR3 region has the DNA TGTGCCAGCAGTTTGGTGGACAGGCCCCTCCACTTT.

The V call is TRBV10-3, the J call TRBJ2-1, with TRBD2 matching 13 bases. Germline CDR1 reads ENHRY; CDR2 reads SYGVKD. The CDR3 is 18 amino acids. J was trimmed by 5 bases and V by 8 bases; bases with no gene match: 15. CDR3 residues: CAIGMALAGGSADNEQFF. CDR3 coding DNA: TGTGCCATCGGAATGGCACTAGCGGGAGGGTCCGCGGACAATGAGCAGTTCTTC.

The chain has TRBV1 and TRBJ2-2; the table gives TRBD1 as D, unverified against the DNA. TRBV1 is a known pseudogene. The CDR3 consists of 15 residues. Written as DNA, the CDR3 is TGCACCAGCAGCCATCTTAAACAGGGGACCGGGGAGCTGTTTTTT. Residues: CTSSHLKQGTGELFF.

This chain connects TRBV6-1 to TRBJ2-6, with unresolved D. Germline V gene lookup returns CDR1 MNHNS and CDR2 SASEGT. CDR3 length: 16 amino acids. Trimming stripped 4 bases from V and 0 bases from J, with 10 bases between. The CDR3 nucleotides read TGTGCCAGCAGTGCCGCGGCGGTCTCTGGGGCCAACGTCCTGACTTTC. It is translated as CASSAAAVSGANVLTF.

The chain couples TRBV28 to TRBJ1-5; maybe TRBD1 (5 bases). V gave up 7 bases and J gave up 7 bases, with 11 bases separating them. The germline V gene encodes CDR1 MDHEN and CDR2 SYDVKM. This CDR3 comprises 12 residues. The CDR3 protein is CASTTGGQPQHF. The CDR3 DNA follows: TGTGCCAGCACCACAGGAGGGCAGCCCCAGCATTTT.

This clone was recorded once. The chain employs TRBV4-3 and TRBJ2-3; D possibly corresponds to TRBD2 (6 bases). V lost 1 base and J 4 bases, leaving 9 bases between the germline ends. This CDR3 contains 14 residues. Germline CDR1 is LGHNA and CDR2 is YSLEER. CDR3 sequence reads: CASSQGREADTQYF. The CDR3 region has the DNA TGCGCCAGCAGCCAAGGGAGGGAGGCAGATACGCAGTATTTT.

CDR3 sequence: CASSFGHGGNYGYTF. CDR3 DNA sequence: TGTGCCAGCAGTTTTGGGCATGGGGGCAACTATGGCTACACCTTC. The V and J genes are TRBV28 and TRBJ1-2; D perhaps matches TRBD1 (6 bases). The CDR3 totals 15 residues. With 3 bases removed from V and 2 bases from J, the gap between germline ends came to 13 bases. Germline CDR1 is MDHEN and CDR2 is SYDVKM.

The chain has TRBV10-1 and TRBJ2-2; 8 positions agree with TRBD1. Germline CDR1 WNHNN, CDR2 SYGVQD (reference sequence). V was clipped by 4 bases and J by 1 base; unmatched bases: 5. This CDR3 region has 16 residues. The CDR3, as DNA: TGCGCCAGCAGTGGCAGACAGGGGTTGAACACCGGGGAGCTGTTTTTT. Translation: CASSGRQGLNTGELFF.

This rearrangement joins TRBV5-1 to TRBJ2-3; D possibly corresponds to TRBD2 (5 bases). The CDR3 runs 15 residues. With 4 bases removed from V and 6 bases from J, the gap between germline ends came to 18 bases. Germline assignment: CDR1 SGHRS and CDR2 YFSETQ. CDR3 sequence: CASSALGRPGDTQYF. The CDR3 DNA follows: TGCGCCAGCAGCGCCCTGGGCAGGCCGGGGGATACGCAGTATTTT.

The CDR3 DNA sequence: TGTGCCAGCAGCGACCAAGGGACTAGCGTCGGTGTCGAGCAGTACTTC. Translation gives CASSDQGTSVGVEQYF. J is TRBJ2-7 and V is TRBV2, with 10 bases aligning to TRBD2. The CDR3 consists of 16 residues. After removal of 6 bases from V and 6 bases from J, the junction contained 14 bases not matched to a gene. Germline V gene sequence: CDR1 SNHLY, CDR2 FYNNEI.

The chain uses TRBV3-1 (or the pseudogene TRBV3-2) and TRBJ2-7; possibly TRBD1 for D (6 bases). V lost 4 bases, J lost 2 bases, and 6 bases lay in between. CDR3 length: 12 amino acids. Germline CDR1 and CDR2: LGHDT and YNNKEL (reference sequence). Here the CDR3 reads CASSRDTYEQYF. DNA of the CDR3: TGTGCCAGCAGCCGGGACACCTACGAGCAGTACTTC.

The chain is built from TRBV7-8 and TRBJ2-7, with a weak D call TRBD1 (5 bases). Trimming shortened V by 0 bases and J by 1 base, and 10 bases separated the two germline ends. The CDR3 consists of 15 residues. Looked up from germline, CDR1 is SGHVS and CDR2 is FQNEAQ. CDR3 loop: CASSLADTLSYEQYF. The CDR3 DNA reads TGTGCCAGCAGCTTAGCGGACACCCTGTCCTACGAGCAGTACTTC.

The chain carries TRBV2 and TRBJ2-3; possible D gene TRBD2, 7 bases. Germline V gene data show CDR1 as SNHLY and CDR2 as FYNNEI. Trimming removed 8 bases from V and 4 bases from J, with 16 bases in between. The length of the CDR3 is 14 residues. CDR3 loop: CASALTGGPDTQYF. The CDR3 DNA follows: TGTGCCAGCGCCTTAACCGGGGGGCCAGATACGCAGTATTTT.

This sequence joins TRBV6-2 or TRBV6-3 and TRBJ2-1, with 12 bases that match TRBD2. Germline CDR1 is MNHEY and CDR2 is SVGEGT. Trimming removed 5 bases from V and 5 bases from J; junction bases left unmatched: 4. There are 15 residues in the CDR3. The CDR3 loop is CASSLAGGPNNEQFF. CDR3 nucleotide sequence: TGTGCCAGCAGTCTAGCGGGAGGGCCAAACAATGAGCAGTTCTTC.

The chain links TRBV7-8 to TRBJ1-4; 7 nucleotides align to TRBD1. In germline, CDR1 is SGHVS, CDR2 FQNEAQ. V shed 2 bases and J 5 bases; nucleotides not matched to a gene: 5. The CDR3 runs to 15 residues. The CDR3 DNA is TGTGCCAGCAGCTTATCGACAGGGTCCAATGAAAAACTGTTTTTT. It encodes CASSLSTGSNEKLFF.

The chain joins TRBV6-6 to TRBJ2-5; 8 bases agree with TRBD2. The V segment lost 4 bases and the J segment 5 bases; nucleotides outside the gene matches: 6. CDR1 is MNHNY, CDR2 SVGAGI, per germline (reference sequence). This CDR3 has 14 residues. The DNA of the CDR3 is TGTGCCAGCAGTTGGTACGGGAGGGGTGAGACCCAGTACTTC. This sequence encodes CASSWYGRGETQYF.

The genes are TRBV19 and TRBJ2-7; 8 nucleotides agree with TRBD2. The CDR3 length is 15 residues. CDR1 and CDR2 from the germline V gene are LNHDA and SQIVND (reference sequence). V dropped 6 bases and J dropped 0; count of bases not matched to a gene: 7. CDR3 amino acids: CASRLAGSSSYEQYF. The CDR3 coding sequence is TGTGCCAGTAGGTTAGCGGGAAGCAGCTCCTACGAGCAGTACTTC. Variable domain in full (rest from reference TRBV19 and TRBJ2-7): DGGITQSPKYLFRKEGQNVTLSCEQNLNHDAMYWYRQDPGQGLRLIYYSQIVNDFQKGDIAEGYSVSREKKESFPLTVTSAQKNPTAFYLCASRLAGSSSYEQYFGPGTRLTVT.

The gene calls are TRBV5-4 and TRBJ2-7, with no clear D. CDR3 length: 13 residues. The V end was cut by 3 bases, the J end by 3 bases, with 10 bases between. From germline, CDR1 is SGHNT and CDR2 YYREEE (reference sequence). The CDR3 loop reads CASSSPRSYEQYF. CDR3 DNA sequence: TGTGCCAGCAGCTCCCCCCGGAGCTACGAGCAGTACTTC.

The chain recombines TRBV7-9 with TRBJ2-5; no firm D call. There are 13 residues in the CDR3. With 5 bases removed from V and 2 bases from J, the gap between germline ends came to 9 bases. The V gene's germline CDR1 is SEHNR and CDR2 FQNEAQ (reference sequence). This CDR3 is CASSPPMQETQYF. The CDR3 DNA reads as TGTGCCAGCAGCCCCCCTATGCAAGAGACCCAGTACTTC. Full variable domain (missing parts from reference TRBV7-9 and TRBJ2-5): DTGVSQNPRHKITKRGQNVTFRCDPISEHNRLYWYRQTLGQGPEFLTYFQNEAQLEKSRLLSDRFSAERPKGSFSTLEIQRTEQGDSAMYLCASSPPMQETQYFGPGTRLLVL.

This clone came up once. V usage is TRBV5-1 and J usage is TRBJ2-1; TRBD2 agrees at 9 bases. Per the germline V gene, CDR1 is SGHRS and CDR2 is YFSETQ. V trimming: 4 bases; J trimming: 6 bases; junction bases outside the gene matches: 11. This CDR3 is 16 amino acids long. In DNA form, the CDR3 reads TGCGCCAGCAGCCCCATAGCGGGAGTGGGGGTCAATGAGCAGTTCTTC. Protein sequence: CASSPIAGVGVNEQFF.

Here the CDR3 DNA reads TGTGCCTGGGAACGCGGGGGGAAATCCTATGGCTACACCTTC. Translating it yields CAWERGGKSYGYTF. The genes are TRBV30 and TRBJ1-2; D possibly corresponds to TRBD1 (5 bases). The CDR3 runs to 14 residues. With 5 bases removed from V and 4 bases from J, the gap between germline ends came to 17 bases. Germline assignment: CDR1 GTSNPN and CDR2 SVGIG (reference sequence).

The J gene is TRBJ1-5, the V gene TRBV25-1; D uncertain. The CDR3 runs 15 residues. Deletions cut 5 bases from V and 2 bases from J, with 13 bases between. Germline loops: CDR1 MGHDK, CDR2 SYGVNS. CDR3 in amino acids: CASSPPGKGNQPQHF. CDR3 in DNA: TGTGCCAGCAGTCCCCCGGGTAAAGGCAATCAGCCCCAGCATTTT.

V and J are TRBV10-3 and TRBJ2-3; 7 bases fit TRBD2. Germline V gene lookup returns CDR1 ENHRY and CDR2 SYGVKD. CDR3 size: 16 residues. Trimming at V came to 0 bases and at J to 6 bases, leaving 9 bases not matched to a gene. The CDR3 region has the DNA TGTGCCATCAGTGAGTCGAGGGGCGGGAGATATGATACGCAGTATTTT. Translation: CAISESRGGRYDTQYF.